This TCR beta chain emerged from a study of shared clonotypes between healthy human individuals. Whole-study results and caveats: Sampling was confined to blood; repertoires within tissues likely differ.

V was trimmed by 4 bases and J by 6 bases, leaving 22 bases between them. Germline CDR1 SEHNR, CDR2 FQNEAQ (reference sequence). CDR3 length: 17 residues. Notes on this clone: What it binds is unknown.

Donors, without exception, were Caucasian adults residing in Nashville, Tennessee. Using immunoSEQ multiplex PCR, the repertoire was profiled, and TCRdb retains in-frame clones only, with some absent. The data show 2,500,000 or so clones, 85% to 95% seen once. Sequencing was carried out using naive CD4+ T cells from PBMCs. Subset noted: CD45RA+ positively selected. V usage is TRBV7-9 and J usage is TRBJ2-1; D may match TRBD1 or TRBD2 (5 bases each). The TCR was taken from a man younger than 35 in good health. Some clones in this sample may be carry-over from other donors' samples. CDR3 protein: CASSSSLGTSWANEQFF. The CDR3 DNA reads as TGTGCCAGCAGCTCTTCGTTAGGGACCAGCTGGGCCAATGAGCAGTTCTTC.